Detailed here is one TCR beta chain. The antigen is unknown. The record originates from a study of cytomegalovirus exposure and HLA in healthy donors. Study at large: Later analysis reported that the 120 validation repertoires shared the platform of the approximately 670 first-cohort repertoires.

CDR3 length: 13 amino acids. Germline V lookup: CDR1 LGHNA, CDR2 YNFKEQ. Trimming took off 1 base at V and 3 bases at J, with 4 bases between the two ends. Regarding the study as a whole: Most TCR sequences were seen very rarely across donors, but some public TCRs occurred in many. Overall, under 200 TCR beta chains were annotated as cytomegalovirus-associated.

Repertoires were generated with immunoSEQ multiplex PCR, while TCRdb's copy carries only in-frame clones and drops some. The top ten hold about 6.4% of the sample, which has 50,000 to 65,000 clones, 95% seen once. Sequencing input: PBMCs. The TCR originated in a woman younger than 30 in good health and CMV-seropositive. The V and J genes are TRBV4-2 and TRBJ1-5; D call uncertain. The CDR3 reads CASSQGHNQPQHF. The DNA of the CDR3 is TGTGCCAGCAGCCAAGGACACAATCAGCCCCAGCATTTT.